The rows below give T cell receptor beta chains drawn from one sample of a study of cytomegalovirus exposure and HLA in healthy donors. Repertoires were generated with immunoSEQ multiplex PCR, while TCRdb's copy carries only in-frame clones and drops some. The table records approximately 100,000 clones, approximately 85% of them present only once. The sequenced sample consisted of PBMCs. These receptors were collected from a man in his thirties or forties in good health and CMV-seronegative. Each CDR3 is given with its conserved first and last residue. D genes are given only for firm matches.

j_call: TRBJ1-5; v_call: TRBV5-1; d_call: TRBD1; cdr3_aa: CASSAGQGNQPQHF; cdr3_nt: TGCGCCAGCAGCGCGGGACAGGGCAATCAGCCCCAGCATTTT
j_call: TRBJ1-5; v_call: TRBV30; d_call: TRBD1; cdr3_aa: CAWSLQGHQPQHF; cdr3_nt: TGTGCCTGGAGTTTACAGGGGCATCAGCCCCAGCATTTT
j_call: TRBJ1-1; v_call: TRBV18; d_call: TRBD1; cdr3_aa: CASSRRNRGEGTEAFF; cdr3_nt: TGTGCCAGCTCACGGAGGAACAGGGGAGAGGGCACTGAAGCTTTCTTT
j_call: TRBJ2-7; v_call: TRBV5-1; d_call: NA; cdr3_aa: CASSLDKLEQYF; cdr3_nt: TGCGCCAGCAGCTTGGATAAGCTCGAGCAGTACTTC
j_call: TRBJ2-4; v_call: TRBV19; d_call: TRBD1; cdr3_aa: CASSPGGINIQYF; cdr3_nt: TGTGCCAGTAGCCCAGGGGGTATAAACATTCAGTACTTC
j_call: TRBJ2-7; v_call: TRBV5-5; d_call: NA; cdr3_aa: CASSYSRGYEQYF; cdr3_nt: TGTGCCAGCAGCTATTCTCGGGGTTACGAGCAGTACTTC
j_call: TRBJ1-1; v_call: TRBV30; d_call: NA; cdr3_aa: CAWSTKRTANTEAFF; cdr3_nt: TGTGCCTGGAGCACAAAGAGGACAGCGAACACTGAAGCTTTCTTT
j_call: TRBJ2-7; v_call: TRBV5-1; d_call: NA; cdr3_aa: CASSLETVGSSYEQYF; cdr3_nt: TGCGCCAGCAGCTTGGAAACTGTCGGTAGCTCCTACGAGCAGTACTTC
j_call: TRBJ1-2; v_call: TRBV28; d_call: TRBD1; cdr3_aa: CASSLGQGSGYTF; cdr3_nt: TGTGCCAGCAGTTTAGGACAGGGATCGGGCTACACCTTC
j_call: TRBJ2-7; v_call: TRBV10-2; d_call: NA; cdr3_aa: CASSVLGDEQYF; cdr3_nt: TGCGCCAGCAGTGTTCTTGGAGACGAGCAGTACTTC
j_call: TRBJ2-7; v_call: TRBV7-8; d_call: NA; cdr3_aa: CASSLTQSYEQYF; cdr3_nt: TGTGCCAGCAGCTTAACCCAGTCTTACGAGCAGTACTTC
j_call: TRBJ2-1; v_call: TRBV19; d_call: TRBD2; cdr3_aa: CASEGTSGRDVFRNEQFF; cdr3_nt: TGTGCCAGCGAGGGGACTAGCGGGAGAGACGTTTTTCGCAATGAGCAGTTCTTC
j_call: TRBJ1-6; v_call: TRBV25-1; d_call: NA; cdr3_aa: CASSEVRVRGHSPLHF; cdr3_nt: TGTGCCAGCAGTGAAGTAAGGGTAAGGGGTCATTCACCCCTCCACTTT
j_call: TRBJ2-1; v_call: TRBV4-2; d_call: NA; cdr3_aa: CASSQEMPRAKLYNEQFF; cdr3_nt: TGTGCCAGCAGCCAAGAAATGCCCAGGGCTAAACTTTACAATGAGCAGTTCTTC
j_call: TRBJ2-3; v_call: TRBV5-1; d_call: TRBD2; cdr3_aa: CASSLASGGTDTQYF; cdr3_nt: TGCGCCAGCAGCTTGGCTAGCGGGGGCACAGATACGCAGTATTTT
j_call: TRBJ2-2; v_call: TRBV2; d_call: TRBD1; cdr3_aa: CASRTGTNTGELFF; cdr3_nt: TGTGCCAGCCGGACAGGGACGAACACCGGGGAGCTGTTTTTT
j_call: TRBJ2-7; v_call: TRBV27; d_call: NA; cdr3_aa: CASSLSSGSYYEQYF; cdr3_nt: TGTGCCAGCAGTTTATCTAGCGGAAGCTACTACGAGCAGTACTTC
j_call: TRBJ2-6; v_call: TRBV14; d_call: TRBD2; cdr3_aa: CASSQDLGLAGFLSGANVLTF; cdr3_nt: TGTGCCAGCAGCCAAGATCTCGGACTAGCGGGCTTCCTCTCTGGGGCCAACGTCCTGACTTTC
j_call: TRBJ1-2; v_call: TRBV27; d_call: NA; cdr3_aa: CASSLYPGNYGYTF; cdr3_nt: TGTGCCAGCAGTTTATATCCAGGGAACTATGGCTACACCTTC
j_call: TRBJ1-5; v_call: TRBV19; d_call: TRBD1; cdr3_aa: CASSSGTEYSNQPQHF; cdr3_nt: TGTGCCAGTTCTTCCGGGACAGAGTATAGCAATCAGCCCCAGCATTTT
j_call: TRBJ2-7; v_call: TRBV23-1; d_call: NA; cdr3_aa: CALVGGSHRRYEQYF; cdr3_nt: TGCGCCCTTGTCGGAGGATCTCATCGCCGCTACGAGCAGTACTTC
j_call: TRBJ2-3; v_call: TRBV4-2; d_call: TRBD2; cdr3_aa: CASSQRGTTEYFGTDTQYF; cdr3_nt: TGTGCCAGCAGCCAACGAGGGACTACTGAATACTTTGGCACAGATACGCAGTATTTT
j_call: TRBJ1-3; v_call: TRBV6-1; d_call: TRBD1; cdr3_aa: CASSEDRQGAGAGNTIYF; cdr3_nt: TGTGCCAGCAGTGAAGATCGGCAGGGGGCTGGTGCTGGAAACACCATATATTTT
j_call: TRBJ2-2; v_call: TRBV29-1; d_call: NA; cdr3_aa: CSVVSPDRQANTGELFF; cdr3_nt: TGCAGCGTTGTATCCCCTGACAGGCAAGCGAACACCGGGGAGCTGTTTTTT